This T cell receptor (beta chain) originates from a study of cytomegalovirus exposure and HLA in healthy donors. For this clone: Its antigen is unidentified.

In germline, CDR1 is ENHRY, CDR2 SYGVKD. V was clipped by 1 base and J by 3 bases; unmatched bases: 6. This CDR3 is 17 amino acids long. Study-level findings and limits: DRB1 had the most TCR associations and HLA-C the fewest, a later analysis found, with rates varying by HLA locus.

The study ran its PCR with 60 Vbeta and 13 Jbeta primers. Some clones are missing from TCRdb's copy, which holds only in-frame ones; the method was immunoSEQ multiplex PCR. The sample lists 110,000 to 150,000 clones, roughly 80% occurring once. The chain employs TRBV10-3 and TRBJ2-1; TRBD1 agrees at 10 bases. This clonotype was sampled from a man in his forties in good health and CMV-seropositive. Sequenced material: PBMCs. CDR3 residues: CAISELAGTGDYNEQFF. The CDR3 DNA follows: TGTGCCATCAGTGAGTTGGCCGGGACAGGGGACTACAATGAGCAGTTCTTC.